This entry is about one T cell receptor (beta chain). What it binds is unknown. This record belongs to a study of post-analysis software for immune sequencing data. Looking at the study overall: The patients showed relapsing-remitting, secondary progressive and progressive-relapsing multiple sclerosis courses.

V was cut by 5 bases and J by 4 bases, with 9 bases left in between. Germline CDR1 is SGHVS and CDR2 is FQNEAQ. The length of the CDR3 is 13 residues. Overall study findings and caveats: Same-batch preparations were strongly co-clustered by F measure. The study found TRBV5-6, TRBV5-1 and TRBV20-1 among about five TRBV segments more frequent in patients than controls. Those with multiple sclerosis, the patient group, showed significantly lower normalized Chao1 diversity than controls.

Unique-molecular-identifier-tagged TCR beta cDNA libraries were used. MiXCR, applied by TCRdb to the PCR reads, yields one record per CDR3 protein. The sample yields about 460,000 distinct CDR3 sequences, under 55% seen once. Input material: blood. The chain employs TRBV7-8 and TRBJ2-1; D remains unclear. The sequence was obtained from a girl between 10 and 17 years old with multiple sclerosis. CDR3 amino acids: CASSGEAYNEQFF. CDR3 DNA: TGTGCCAGCAGCGGAGAGGCTTACAATGAGCAGTTCTTC. The full variable domain, completed using reference TRBV7-8 and TRBJ2-1, is GAGVSQSPRYKVAKRGQDVALRCDPISGHVSLFWYQQALGQGPEFLTYFQNEAQLDKSGLPSDRFFAERPEGSVSTLKIQRTQQEDSAVYLCASSGEAYNEQFFGPGTRLTVL.